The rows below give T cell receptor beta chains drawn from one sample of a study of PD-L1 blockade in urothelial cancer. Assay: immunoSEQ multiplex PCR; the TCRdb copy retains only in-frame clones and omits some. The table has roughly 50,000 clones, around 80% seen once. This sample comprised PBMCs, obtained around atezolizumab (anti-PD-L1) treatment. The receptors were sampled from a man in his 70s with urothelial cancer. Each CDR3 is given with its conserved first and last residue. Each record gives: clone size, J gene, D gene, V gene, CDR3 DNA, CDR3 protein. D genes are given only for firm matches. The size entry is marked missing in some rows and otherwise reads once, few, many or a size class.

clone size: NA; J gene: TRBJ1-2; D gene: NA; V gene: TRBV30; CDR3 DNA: TGTGCGGCCATAGACGGGTTACCTTATGGCTACACCTTC; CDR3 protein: CAAIDGLPYGYTF
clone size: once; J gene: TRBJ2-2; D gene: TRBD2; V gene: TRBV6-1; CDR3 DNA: TGTGCCACCTCCAAGGGGCGGGAGTACACCGGGGAGCTGTTTTTT; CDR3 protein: CATSKGREYTGELFF
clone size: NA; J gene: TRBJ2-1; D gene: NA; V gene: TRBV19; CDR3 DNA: TGTGCCAGTAGTATAACCAGGGGCGGGTATGAGCAGTTCTTC; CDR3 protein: CASSITRGGYEQFF
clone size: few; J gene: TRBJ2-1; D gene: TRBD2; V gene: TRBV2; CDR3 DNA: TGTGCCAGCCAGACTAGCGGGATCTCCTACAATGAGCAGTTCTTC; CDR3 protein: CASQTSGISYNEQFF
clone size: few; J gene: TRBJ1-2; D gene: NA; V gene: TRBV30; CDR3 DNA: TGTGCCTGGTGCCACAGGGAAAACTATGGCTACACCTTC; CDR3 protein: CAWCHRENYGYTF
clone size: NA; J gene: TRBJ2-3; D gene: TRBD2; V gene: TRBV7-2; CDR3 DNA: TGTGCCAGCAGCCCCAATGGCGGGAGCCTTACTAATACGCAGTATTTT; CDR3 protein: CASSPNGGSLTNTQYF
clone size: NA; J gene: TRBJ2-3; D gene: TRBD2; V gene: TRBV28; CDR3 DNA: TGTGCCAGCAGTGTACTAGCGGGACTAGATACGCAGTATTTT; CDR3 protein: CASSVLAGLDTQYF
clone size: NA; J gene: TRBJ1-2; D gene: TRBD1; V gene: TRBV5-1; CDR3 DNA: TGCGCCAGCAGCCCTGGACAGGGCGGTGGCTACACCTTC; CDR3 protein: CASSPGQGGGYTF
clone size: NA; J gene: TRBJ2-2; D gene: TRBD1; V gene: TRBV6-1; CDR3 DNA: TGTGCCAGCAGTGTCTCAGGGGGCTTCGCCGGGGAGCTGTTTTTT; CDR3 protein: CASSVSGGFAGELFF
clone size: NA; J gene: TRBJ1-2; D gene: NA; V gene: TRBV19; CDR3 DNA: TGTGCCAGTAGTATAACCGGAGGGGACTATGGCTACACCTTC; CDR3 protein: CASSITGGDYGYTF
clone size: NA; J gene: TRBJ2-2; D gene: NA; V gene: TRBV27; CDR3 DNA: TGTGCCAGCAGTTTAATGGGCGGGAAGGTCGGGGAGCTGTTTTTT; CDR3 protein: CASSLMGGKVGELFF
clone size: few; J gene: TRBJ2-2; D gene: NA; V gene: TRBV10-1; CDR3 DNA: TGCGCCAGCAGTGATGAACCGGTACTCACCGGGGAGCTGTTTTTT; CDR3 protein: CASSDEPVLTGELFF
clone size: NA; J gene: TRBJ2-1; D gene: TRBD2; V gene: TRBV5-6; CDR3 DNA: TGTGCCAGCAGCCCCCTGGGGGGCGGGAGGGGCCCCTACAATGAGCAGTTCTTC; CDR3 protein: CASSPLGGGRGPYNEQFF
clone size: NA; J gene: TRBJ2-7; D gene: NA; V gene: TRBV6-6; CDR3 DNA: TGTGCCAGCAGTTACGCGGATCACTACGAGCAGTACTTC; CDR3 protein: CASSYADHYEQYF
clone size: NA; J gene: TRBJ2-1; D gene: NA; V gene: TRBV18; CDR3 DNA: TGTGCCACAAGTTCAGTTGGTGATGAGCAGTTCTTC; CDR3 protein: CATSSVGDEQFF
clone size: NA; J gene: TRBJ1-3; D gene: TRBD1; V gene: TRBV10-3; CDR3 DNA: TGTGCCATCAGCGAACCGGGACAGCGCTTCTCTGGAAACACCATATATTTT; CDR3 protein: CAISEPGQRFSGNTIYF
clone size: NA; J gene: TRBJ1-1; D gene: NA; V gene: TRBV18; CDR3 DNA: TGTGCCAGCTCACCAGAAGGGAGGGGCACTGAAGCTTTCTTT; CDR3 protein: CASSPEGRGTEAFF
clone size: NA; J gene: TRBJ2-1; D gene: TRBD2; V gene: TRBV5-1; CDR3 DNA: TGCGCCAGCAGCTTAGGAGCGGGAGAACGGTTCTTC; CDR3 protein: CASSLGAGERFF
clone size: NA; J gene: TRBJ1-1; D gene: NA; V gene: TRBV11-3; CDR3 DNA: TGTGCCAGCAGCTTAAGGGGAGGGGACACTGAAGCTTTCTTT; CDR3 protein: CASSLRGGDTEAFF
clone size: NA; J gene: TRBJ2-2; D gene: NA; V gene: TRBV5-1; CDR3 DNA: TGCGCCAGCAGCCTGACACCGAACACCGGGGAGCTGTTTTTT; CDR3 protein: CASSLTPNTGELFF
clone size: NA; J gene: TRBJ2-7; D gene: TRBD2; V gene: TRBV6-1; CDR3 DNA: TGTGCCAGCAGTCGTCTAGCGGGTTACGAGCAGTACTTC; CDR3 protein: CASSRLAGYEQYF
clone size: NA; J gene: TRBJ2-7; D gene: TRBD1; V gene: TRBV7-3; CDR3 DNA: TGTGCCAGCAGCTTATCAGGGGGCTCCTACGAGCAGTACTTC; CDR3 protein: CASSLSGGSYEQYF
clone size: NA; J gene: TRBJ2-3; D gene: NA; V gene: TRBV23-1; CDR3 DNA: TGCGCCATGGGGAGATCCCGGACTAGCACAGATACGCAGTATTTT; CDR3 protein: CAMGRSRTSTDTQYF
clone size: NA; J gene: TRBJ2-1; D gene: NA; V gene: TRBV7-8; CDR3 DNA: TGTGCCAGCAGCCTAATCGCGGGACGTGGTTACAATGAGCAGTTCTTC; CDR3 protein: CASSLIAGRGYNEQFF
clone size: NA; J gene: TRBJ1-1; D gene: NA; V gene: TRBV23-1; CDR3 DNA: TGCGCCAGCAGTCAATCGGTAGAGGCCATGAACACTGAAGCTTTCTTT; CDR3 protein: CASSQSVEAMNTEAFF
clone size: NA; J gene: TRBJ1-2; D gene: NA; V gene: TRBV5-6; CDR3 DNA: TGTGCCAGCAGCTTACAGGGCGACTATGGCTACACCTTC; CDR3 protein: CASSLQGDYGYTF
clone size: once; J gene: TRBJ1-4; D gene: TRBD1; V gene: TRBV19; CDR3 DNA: TGTGCCAGTAGAAAAAATGAAGGGACAGGGAATGAAAAACTGTTTTTT; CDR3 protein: CASRKNEGTGNEKLFF
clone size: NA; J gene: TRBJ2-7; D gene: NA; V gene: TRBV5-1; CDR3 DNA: TGCGCCAGCAGCTTCACTATCTCGGCGGGGCTTAGCTCCTACGAGCAGTACTTC; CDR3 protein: CASSFTISAGLSSYEQYF
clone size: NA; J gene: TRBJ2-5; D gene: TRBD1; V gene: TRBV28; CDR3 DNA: TGTGCCAGCAGTTTATTGGGGACAGGGAGAACAGTCGAAGAGACCCAGTACTTC; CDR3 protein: CASSLLGTGRTVEETQYF
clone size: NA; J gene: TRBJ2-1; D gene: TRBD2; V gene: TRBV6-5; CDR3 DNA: TGTGCCAGCAGTTACTCGACTAGCGGGCTCTACAATGAGCAGTTCTTC; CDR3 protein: CASSYSTSGLYNEQFF
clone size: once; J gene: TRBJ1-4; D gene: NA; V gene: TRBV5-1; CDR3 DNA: TGCGCCAGCAGCTTGGACGGGATGGAGGAAAAACTGTTTTTT; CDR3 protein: CASSLDGMEEKLFF
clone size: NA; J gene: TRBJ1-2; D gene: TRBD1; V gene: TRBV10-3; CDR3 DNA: TGTGCCACTCCGGGGGGTTTCCGACAGGGGCAACACTATGGCTACACCTTC; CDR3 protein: CATPGGFRQGQHYGYTF
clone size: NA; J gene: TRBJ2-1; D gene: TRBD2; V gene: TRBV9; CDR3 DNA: TGTGCCAGCAGCTCAAACTTCGGGGGGAGGTTATACAATGAGCAGTTCTTC; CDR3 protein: CASSSNFGGRLYNEQFF
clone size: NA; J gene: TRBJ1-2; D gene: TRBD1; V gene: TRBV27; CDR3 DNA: TGTGCCAGCAGCCCAGGGGGTGGGTGGAACTATGGCTACACCTTC; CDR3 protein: CASSPGGGWNYGYTF
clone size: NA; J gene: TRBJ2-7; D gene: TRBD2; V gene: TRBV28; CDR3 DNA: TGTGCCAGCAGTTTGCTAGCGGGGGATACCTACGAGCAGTACTTC; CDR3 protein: CASSLLAGDTYEQYF
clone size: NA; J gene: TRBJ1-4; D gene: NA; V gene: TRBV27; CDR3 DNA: TGTGCCAGCAGTTTATTACAGCCAACTAATGAAAAACTGTTTTTT; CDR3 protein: CASSLLQPTNEKLFF
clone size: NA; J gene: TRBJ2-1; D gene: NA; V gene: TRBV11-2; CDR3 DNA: TGTGCCAGCAGCTTAGAACGGGGTTCCTACAATGAGCAGTTCTTC; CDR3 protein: CASSLERGSYNEQFF
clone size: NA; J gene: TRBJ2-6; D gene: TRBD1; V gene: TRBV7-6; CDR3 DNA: TGTGCCAGCAGCTTGGACAGGGTCAGCTCTGGGGCCAACGTCCTGACTTTC; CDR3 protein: CASSLDRVSSGANVLTF
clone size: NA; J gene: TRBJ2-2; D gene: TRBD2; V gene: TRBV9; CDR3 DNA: TGTGCCAGCAGCGTAGGGCTAGCGGGAGGCTCGAACACCGGGGAGCTGTTTTTT; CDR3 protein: CASSVGLAGGSNTGELFF
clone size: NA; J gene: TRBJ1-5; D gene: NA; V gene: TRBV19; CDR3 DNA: TGTGCCAGTAGTCCCCGAGGATCTTGGAGCAATCAGCCCCAGCATTTT; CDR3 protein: CASSPRGSWSNQPQHF
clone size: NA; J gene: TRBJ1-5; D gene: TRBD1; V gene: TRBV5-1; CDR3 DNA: TGCGCCAGCAGACCGGACAGGGAACAGCCCCAGCATTTT; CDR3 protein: CASRPDREQPQHF
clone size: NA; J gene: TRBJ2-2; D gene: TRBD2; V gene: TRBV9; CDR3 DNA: TGTGCCAGCAGCGTCTGGACTAGCGCTACCGGGGAGCTGTTTTTT; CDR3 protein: CASSVWTSATGELFF
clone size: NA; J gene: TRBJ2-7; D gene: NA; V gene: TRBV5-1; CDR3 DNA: TGCGCCAGCAGCTTGGAATGGAGCTCCTACGAGCAGTACTTC; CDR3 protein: CASSLEWSSYEQYF
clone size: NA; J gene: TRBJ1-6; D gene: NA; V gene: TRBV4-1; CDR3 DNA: TGCGCCAGCAGGACCTGGACTGAGAATAATTCACCCCTCCACTTT; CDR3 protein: CASRTWTENNSPLHF
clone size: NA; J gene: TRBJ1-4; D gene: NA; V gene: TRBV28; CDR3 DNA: TGTGCCAGCAGTTTATCGTCAGCGCAAGGTGGGAAACTGTTTTTT; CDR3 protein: CASSLSSAQGGKLFF
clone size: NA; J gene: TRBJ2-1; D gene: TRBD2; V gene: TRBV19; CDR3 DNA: TGTGCCAGTAGCGTGGGACTAGCGGGAGTCCGTAATGAGCAGTTCTTC; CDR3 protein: CASSVGLAGVRNEQFF
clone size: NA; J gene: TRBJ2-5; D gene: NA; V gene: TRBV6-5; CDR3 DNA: TGTGCCAGCAGTTACAGCGGTTCCGAGACCCAGTACTTC; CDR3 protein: CASSYSGSETQYF